A single sample gave rise to the 32 T cell receptor beta chains below, sequenced in a study of T cells expressing NK-cell markers. Using the 5' RACE reads, TCRdb records one entry per CDR3 protein without DNA. The table lists 350,000 to 500,000 distinct CDR3 sequences. The sequenced material came from blood T cells: a sorted CD56 or NKG2C T cell subset, CD4+ or CD8+ T cells, or bulk PBMC T cells (not recorded which). These receptors were taken from a woman between 18 and 75 years old in good health.

This chain's CDR3 is CSARDSTYTGNTQYF. The chain links TRBV20-1 to TRBJ2-3; TCRdb's assignment of TRBD1 cannot be checked, as there is no DNA. Germline V gene data show CDR1 as DFQATT and CDR2 as SNEGSKA (reference sequence). The CDR3 is made up of 15 amino acids.

V gene TRBV5-1 combines with J gene TRBJ2-3; TCRdb's D call, TRBD1, is unchecked because there is no DNA. The CDR3 contains 16 residues. The germline gives CDR1 SGHRS, CDR2 YFSETQ. The chain's CDR3 is CASSLGRDSLTDTQYF.

The CDR3 loop reads CASALSGEQYF. This chain joins TRBV5-1 and TRBJ2-7; TCRdb picks TRBD2, but there is no DNA to check that call. The CDR3 is made up of 11 amino acids. Germline V gives CDR1 SGHRS, CDR2 YFSETQ.

The V call is TRBV5-4, the J call TRBJ2-3; the D call from TCRdb, TRBD2, cannot be confirmed without DNA. This CDR3 spans 17 amino acids. The germline CDR1 and CDR2 sequences are SGHNT and YYREEE (reference sequence). The CDR3 is CASSLGPGTSGIDTQYF.

This sequence joins TRBV20-1 and TRBJ2-5; lacking DNA, the TRBD1 call made by TCRdb goes unchecked. CDR1 is DFQATT, CDR2 SNEGSKA, per germline (reference sequence). CDR3 length: 15 amino acids. This CDR3 reads CSAGRLQGLQETQYF.

The chain combines TRBV7-2 with TRBJ1-5; TCRdb outputs TRBD1, but without DNA this stays unchecked. The CDR3 totals 15 residues. CDR1 SGHTA and CDR2 FQGNSA come from the germline V gene. CDR3 residues: CASSLGGGRDQPQHF.

J is TRBJ2-2 and V is TRBV6-1; TCRdb calls TRBD2, which cannot be checked without DNA. Germline loops: CDR1 MNHNS, CDR2 SASEGT. CDR3 length: 14 amino acids. CDR3 sequence reads: CASRGLANTGELFF.

The rearrangement uses TRBV18 and TRBJ2-2; the D gene TCRdb calls, TRBD2, cannot be checked with no DNA. This CDR3 comprises 13 residues. Germline CDR1 KGHSH, CDR2 LQKENI. The CDR3 is CASSPEGTGELFF.

The chain combines TRBV12-3 or TRBV12-4 with TRBJ2-1. This CDR3 comprises 13 residues. CDR3: CASSSRSLNEQFF.

This rearrangement joins TRBV7-9 to TRBJ2-1; checking the TCRdb D call of TRBD2 is not possible without DNA. The CDR3 sequence is 11 residues long. Per germline, CDR1 SEHNR and CDR2 FQNEAQ (reference sequence). This chain's CDR3 is CASSPPRAQFF.

This chain links TRBV12-3 or TRBV12-4 with TRBJ1-6. The length of the CDR3 is 18 residues. Here the CDR3 reads CASSLERRLSSYNSPLHF.

This sequence joins TRBV9 and TRBJ2-2. Germline V gives CDR1 SGDLS, CDR2 YYNGEE. The CDR3 has 14 residues. CDR3 residues: CASSVFMSLGELFF. Together with reference TRBV9 and TRBJ2-2, the CDR3 gives the full variable domain: DSGVTQTPKHLITATGQRVTLRCSPRSGDLSVYWYQQSLDQGLQFLIQYYNGEERAKGNILERFSAQQFPDLHSELNLSSLELGDSALYFCASSVFMSLGELFFGEGSRLTVL.

This chain connects TRBV10-3 to TRBJ2-2. Germline assignment: CDR1 ENHRY and CDR2 SYGVKD. This CDR3 is 13 amino acids long. CDR3 protein: CAITLENTGELFF.

This rearrangement joins TRBV11-2 to TRBJ2-1; the TRBD2 assignment by TCRdb is unverifiable without DNA. Germline CDR1 is SGHAT and CDR2 is FQNNGV. The CDR3 sequence is 15 residues long. The chain's CDR3 is CASVPPGRPYNEQFF.

The J gene is TRBJ1-3, the V gene TRBV25-1; TCRdb's D call, TRBD1, is unchecked because there is no DNA. Germline V lookup: CDR1 MGHDK, CDR2 SYGVNS. The CDR3 length is 16 residues. The CDR3 is CASRGQGVPDGNTIYF.

The CDR3 sequence is CAINNREYNEQFF. V gene TRBV10-3 combines with J gene TRBJ2-1; TCRdb's D call, TRBD1, is unchecked because there is no DNA. From germline, CDR1 is ENHRY and CDR2 SYGVKD. The CDR3 spans 13 residues.

This rearrangement joins TRBV27 to TRBJ2-7; TCRdb names TRBD2, which stays unverified in the absence of DNA. The germline V gene has CDR1 MNHEY and CDR2 SMNVEV (reference sequence). The CDR3 spans 13 residues. The CDR3 loop reads CASRSGPSYEQYF.

The chain has TRBV12-3 or TRBV12-4 and TRBJ1-2; TCRdb reports TRBD1, a call that lacks DNA to check it against. This CDR3 region has 14 residues. The CDR3 is CASRPGGGAYGYTF.

This chain joins TRBV7-2 and TRBJ2-2; TCRdb gives TRBD1 as the D gene, but with no DNA this cannot be confirmed. The CDR3 is made up of 16 amino acids. Looked up from germline, CDR1 is SGHTA and CDR2 is FQGNSA. The CDR3 sequence is CASRSRQGANTGELFF.

V and J are TRBV4-1 and TRBJ2-1; TCRdb reports TRBD1, a call that lacks DNA to check it against. Germline CDR1 reads MGHRA; CDR2 reads YSYEKL. The CDR3 is 16 residues long. The CDR3 sequence: CASSQALGQGNNEQFF.

The rearrangement links TRBV7-3 to TRBJ2-5. Germline loops: CDR1 SGHTA, CDR2 FQGTGA. The CDR3 contains 13 residues. The CDR3 is CASSSTPRETQYF.

The chain uses TRBV11-2 and TRBJ2-1; TCRdb's assignment of TRBD2 cannot be checked, as there is no DNA. CDR3 length equals 15 residues. Germline CDR1 SGHAT, CDR2 FQNNGV. This chain's CDR3 is CASSASGTNYNEQFF.

The gene calls are TRBV5-1 and TRBJ2-1. Germline V gene sequence: CDR1 SGHRS, CDR2 YFSETQ. The CDR3 is made up of 15 amino acids. The CDR3 sequence is CASSLEASRSNEQFF.

The V and J genes are TRBV7-2 and TRBJ2-3; TCRdb designates TRBD2, a call that cannot be tested without DNA. Looked up from germline, CDR1 is SGHTA and CDR2 is FQGNSA. The CDR3 spans 11 residues. The CDR3 protein is CASSATGLQYF. Supplemented by reference TRBV7-2 and TRBJ2-3, the full variable domain reads GAGVSQSPSNKVTEKGKDVELRCDPISGHTALYWYRQSLGQGLEFLIYFQGNSAPDKSGLPSDRFSAERTGGSVSTLTIQRTQQEDSAVYLCASSATGLQYFGPGTRLTVL.

This sequence joins TRBV12-3 or TRBV12-4 and TRBJ1-2; TCRdb names TRBD1, which stays unverified in the absence of DNA. The CDR3 has 14 residues. The CDR3 sequence is CASSLTGGRNGYTF.

The chain is built from TRBV19 and TRBJ1-1; absent DNA, TCRdb's TRBD1 call cannot be checked. There are 13 residues in the CDR3. CDR1 and CDR2 (germline): LNHDA, SQIVND (reference sequence). The CDR3 here is CASISTENTEAFF.

This sequence joins TRBV7-2 and TRBJ2-1; the TCRdb D gene call, TRBD1, has no DNA to confirm it. Germline V lookup: CDR1 SGHTA, CDR2 FQGNSA. This CDR3 spans 17 amino acids. CDR3: CASSLGGAGSSYNEQFF.

This rearrangement joins TRBV2 to TRBJ2-7. The CDR3 has 14 amino acids. The V gene's germline CDR1 is SNHLY and CDR2 FYNNEI. This chain's CDR3 is CASRGGRGTYEQYF.

The rearrangement uses TRBV10-1 and TRBJ1-1. Germline V lookup: CDR1 WNHNN, CDR2 SYGVQD (reference sequence). The CDR3 has 11 residues. The CDR3 region is CASSDNAEAFF.

The chain has TRBV7-2 and TRBJ2-1. Germline V gives CDR1 SGHTA, CDR2 FQGNSA. CDR3 length: 15 amino acids. CDR3 in amino acids: CASSLVLANHNEQFF.

The V call is TRBV5-5, the J call TRBJ1-1. Germline CDR1 reads SGHKS; CDR2 reads YYEKEE (reference sequence). There are 14 residues in the CDR3. CDR3 amino acids: CASSYTGALTEAFF.

The J gene is TRBJ2-2, the V gene TRBV30; TCRdb calls TRBD1, which cannot be checked without DNA. This CDR3 is built from 15 residues. CDR1 and CDR2 (germline): GTSNPN, SVGIG (reference sequence). CDR3 sequence: CACPAAGRNTGELFF.